One sample yielded the 6 T cell receptor beta chains listed below, sequenced in a study of T cells in Graves' hyperthyroidism and ophthalmopathy. The source material, RNA transcripts, was used to amplify TCR beta CDR3 regions. Using the HTBI primer set, a first-round RT-PCR was run on the TCR CDR3. TCRdb fed the multiplex PCR reads into MiXCR, producing one record per CDR3 protein. The table lists a few hundred thousand distinct CDR3 sequences, about 45% of them singletons. Sequencing used peripheral blood or thyroid tissue (not recorded which). All receptors derive from an adult woman with Graves' disease, either hyperthyroidism or ophthalmopathy (not recorded which).

This clonotype was seen many times. The CDR3 region has the DNA TGCGCCAGCAGCCAAGATACCAGGACAGCGACGCGCGAAGCTTTCTTT. Translation gives CASSQDTRTATREAFF. The genes are TRBV4-1 and TRBJ1-1, with D maybe TRBD1 (6 bases). V lost 0 bases to trimming and J lost 8 bases, with 19 bases between them. CDR3 length: 16 residues. Germline V gene data show CDR1 as MGHRA and CDR2 as YSYEKL.

In its sample, this clonotype was seen a few times. The chain couples TRBV3-1 to TRBJ2-2, with 9 bases aligning to TRBD2. The CDR3 is 18 residues long. After removal of 1 base from V and 5 bases from J, the junction contained 11 bases not matched to a gene. The germline CDR1 and CDR2 sequences are LGHDT and YNNKEL (reference sequence). The CDR3 region is CASSQVALAGRWTGELFF. The CDR3 bases are TGTGCCAGCAGCCAAGTGGCCCTAGCGGGGAGATGGACCGGGGAGCTGTTTTTT.

This rearrangement joins TRBV15 to TRBJ2-7; D possibly corresponds to TRBD1 (6 bases). Germline CDR1 is LNHNV and CDR2 is YYDKDF (reference sequence). The CDR3 extends over 16 amino acids. The V and J ends lost 1 base and 2 bases respectively, with 15 bases between them. The CDR3 is CATSRGGVQGTYEQYF. Written as DNA, the CDR3 is TGTGCCACCAGCAGAGGTGGGGTGCAGGGGACCTACGAGCAGTACTTC.

The chain combines TRBV19 with TRBJ1-2; a weak D match, TRBD1 (5 bases). The length of the CDR3 is 15 residues. The ends were cut back, 6 bases at V and 5 bases at J, with 19 bases in the middle. Looked up from germline, CDR1 is LNHDA and CDR2 is SQIVND (reference sequence). The CDR3, as DNA: TGTGCCAGTAGGTCGCTGGGGACGACTCAGTATGGCTACACCTTC. It codes for CASRSLGTTQYGYTF.

Ten or more counts support this clonotype. The V gene is TRBV12-3 or TRBV12-4, the J gene TRBJ2-2; unclear D gene. The CDR3 runs to 13 residues. Deletions cut 5 bases from V and 4 bases from J, with 8 bases between. The CDR3 DNA is TGTGCCAGCAGTCCAAGAAGCACCGGGGAGCTGTTTTTT. Its protein product is CASSPRSTGELFF.

This clonotype was observed a few times. The chain is built from TRBV24-1 and TRBJ2-3, with 9 nucleotides matching TRBD1. Germline CDR1 KGHDR, CDR2 SFDVKD. The length of the CDR3 is 16 residues. V shed 5 bases and J 2 bases; nucleotides not matched to a gene: 7. Here the CDR3 reads CATSALGQGATDTQYF. CDR3 DNA sequence: TGTGCCACCAGTGCCCTGGGACAGGGCGCCACAGATACGCAGTATTTT.